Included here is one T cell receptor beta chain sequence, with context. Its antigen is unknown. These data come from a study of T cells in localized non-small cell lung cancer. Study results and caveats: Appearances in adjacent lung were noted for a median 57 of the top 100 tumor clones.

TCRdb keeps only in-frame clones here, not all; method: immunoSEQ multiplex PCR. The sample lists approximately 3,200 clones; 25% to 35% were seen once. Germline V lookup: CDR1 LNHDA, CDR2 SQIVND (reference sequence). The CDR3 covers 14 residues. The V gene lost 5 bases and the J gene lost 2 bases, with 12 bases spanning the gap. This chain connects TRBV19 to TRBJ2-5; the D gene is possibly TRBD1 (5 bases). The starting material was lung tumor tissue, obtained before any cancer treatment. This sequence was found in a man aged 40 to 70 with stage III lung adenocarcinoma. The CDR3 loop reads CASSPGHHQETQYF. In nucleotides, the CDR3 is TGTGCCAGTAGTCCCGGACACCATCAAGAGACCCAGTACTTC.